These 10 T cell receptor beta chains came from one sample sequenced in a study of blood T cell repertoires in COVID-19 (dated by TCRdb to about 2020). The library was built by means of the immunoSEQ multiplex PCR assay. TCRdb took this table from immuneACCESS and kept in-frame rearrangements with V and J called. Such tables lack part of the clones; where checked against another copy, unresolved V genes explain under half of the gap, and the rest is unexplained. In all, the sample holds 65,000 to 75,000 clones, and approximately 91% of those were seen once. About an eighth of the sample belongs to the ten largest clones. Source material: peripheral blood. Source of these receptors: a human donor with active COVID-19. The donor label of this sample is uncertain.

V is TRBV29-1 and J is TRBJ1-1, with 9 bases lining up with TRBD1. Germline assignment: CDR1 SQVTM and CDR2 ANQGSEA. The CDR3 is 14 residues long. V was pared by 3 bases and J by 4 bases, with 6 bases of the junction left unmatched. CDR3 DNA: TGCAGCGTTGATTTAACAGGGGGCTTCACTGAAGCTTTCTTT. This sequence encodes CSVDLTGGFTEAFF.

The chain couples TRBV4-3 to TRBJ1-1, with a possible D match to TRBD1 (6 bases). Per germline, CDR1 LGHNA and CDR2 YSLEER. V was cut by 4 bases and J by 2 bases, with 17 bases left in between. The CDR3 is made up of 16 amino acids. Here the CDR3 reads CASSRAWTAKNTEAFF. CDR3 nucleotide sequence: TGCGCCAGCAGCCGGGCCTGGACAGCAAAAAACACTGAAGCTTTCTTT.

The V call is TRBV6-6, the J call TRBJ1-2; TRBD1 matches 7 bases. The CDR3 spans 13 residues. Germline lookup yields CDR1 MNHNY and CDR2 SVGAGI (reference sequence). Losses at the gene ends were 6 bases for V and 7 bases for J; bases not matched to a gene: 8. Here the CDR3 reads CASSREGAGGYTF. As DNA, the CDR3 is TGTGCCAGCAGCAGAGAGGGGGCGGGTGGCTACACCTTC.

The V call is TRBV5-6, the J call TRBJ2-1, with 13 nucleotides matching TRBD2. CDR3 length equals 16 residues. Germline loops: CDR1 SGHDT, CDR2 YYEEEE. The J segment lost 7 bases and the V segment lost 1 base, leaving 5 bases of the junction unmatched. DNA for the CDR3: TGTGCCAGCAGCTTGAGGACTAGCGGGAGAGGTAATGAGCAGTTCTTC. Its protein is CASSLRTSGRGNEQFF. Full variable domain (missing parts from reference TRBV5-6 and TRBJ2-1): DAGVTQSPTHLIKTRGQQVTLRCSPKSGHDTVSWYQQALGQGPQFIFQYYEEEERQRGNFPDRFSGHQFPNYSSELNVNALLLGDSALYLCASSLRTSGRGNEQFFGPGTRLTVL.

The V gene is TRBV5-1, the J gene TRBJ2-7; maybe TRBD2 (6 bases). There are 13 residues in the CDR3. The germline V and J ends were trimmed by 4 bases and 4 bases, with 12 bases remaining between them. In germline, CDR1 is SGHRS, CDR2 YFSETQ. DNA for the CDR3: TGCGCCAGCAGCGGAGGGTTGGTGTACGAGCAGTACTTC. Encoded protein: CASSGGLVYEQYF.

The rearrangement joins TRBV21-1 to TRBJ2-1; the DNA was not used to check the table's D call, TRBD2. TRBV21-1 is tagged as a pseudogene. This CDR3 is 18 amino acids long. Here the CDR3 reads CASSKARRPSGLWDEQFF. The CDR3 DNA is TGTGCCAGCAGCAAAGCAAGGCGGCCTAGCGGCCTTTGGGATGAGCAGTTCTTC.

This clone was counted only a few times. The chain employs TRBV3-1 (or the pseudogene TRBV3-2) and TRBJ2-7; 10 bases align to TRBD2. Germline lookup yields CDR1 LGHDT and CDR2 YNNKEL (reference sequence). The CDR3 covers 15 residues. The V and J ends lost 5 bases and 3 bases, in that order; junction bases with no gene match: 7. CDR3: CASSYGLAVVYEQYF. CDR3 sequence (DNA): TGTGCCAGCAGCTACGGACTAGCGGTAGTCTACGAGCAGTACTTC.

The chain joins TRBV27 to TRBJ1-1; no clear D gene. Trimming cost V 8 bases and J 1 base, with 8 bases left between them. The CDR3 covers 12 residues. Germline V gene lookup returns CDR1 MNHEY and CDR2 SMNVEV (reference sequence). Written as DNA, the CDR3 is TGTGCCAGCTCCTCGGGGAACACTGAAGCTTTCTTT. This translates into CASSSGNTEAFF.

The chain carries TRBV19 and TRBJ1-3, with unresolved D. Per the germline V gene, CDR1 is LNHDA and CDR2 is SQIVND (reference sequence). V was clipped by 5 bases and J by 0 bases, with 8 bases between them. CDR3 length equals 14 residues. The DNA of the CDR3 is TGTGCCAGTAGTGCGGAAGACTCTGGAAACACCATATATTTT. The encoded protein is CASSAEDSGNTIYF. Drawing the rest from reference TRBV19 and TRBJ1-3, the complete variable domain is DGGITQSPKYLFRKEGQNVTLSCEQNLNHDAMYWYRQDPGQGLRLIYYSQIVNDFQKGDIAEGYSVSREKKESFPLTVTSAQKNPTAFYLCASSAEDSGNTIYFGEGSWLTVV.

In DNA, the CDR3 is TGTGCCAGCAGTTACTCGAGGCCGGCTCAGGGGGCTTTCTTT. Amino acids: CASSYSRPAQGAFF. This rearrangement joins TRBV6-5 to TRBJ1-1, with D tentatively TRBD1 (6 bases). Germline V gives CDR1 MNHEY, CDR2 SVGAGI. This CDR3 has 14 residues. Trimming pared 0 bases from V and 11 bases from J, leaving 16 bases between.